This T cell receptor (beta chain) was sequenced for a study of post-analysis software for immune sequencing data. CDR3 length: 16 amino acids. Between the trimmed V and J ends, which lost 2 bases and 1 base, there was a span of 14 bases. Germline V gives CDR1 LGHNA, CDR2 YSLEER. For this clonotype: Its antigen remains unidentified.

Study outcomes and limitations: The study found significantly lower normalized Chao1 diversity in multiple sclerosis patients than in controls. Compared with controls, patients had more of about 5 TRBV segments, including TRBV5-6, TRBV5-1 and TRBV20-1.

TCR beta cDNA libraries included unique molecular identifiers. TCRdb itself ran the PCR reads through MiXCR, one entry per CDR3 protein. The table has about 400,000 distinct CDR3 sequences, around a third seen once; the top ten hold around an eighth. The sequenced sample consisted of blood. V usage is TRBV4-3 and J usage is TRBJ1-1; tentative D call: TRBD1 (5 bases). This clonotype originated in a girl between 10 and 17 years old with multiple sclerosis. CDR3 amino acids: CASSQPSGGTNTEAFF. CDR3 coding DNA: TGCGCCAGCAGCCAACCAAGTGGGGGTACGAACACTGAAGCTTTCTTT.